The present T cell receptor beta chain was sequenced within a study of T cells after somatic rescue of genetic block. The ends were cut back, 3 bases at V and 5 bases at J, with 10 bases in the middle. This CDR3 has 13 amino acids. CDR1 is KGHSH and CDR2 is LQKENI in the germline V gene. Sequenced by immunoSEQ multiplex PCR; TCRdb stores in-frame clones only, minus some. The table lists tens of thousands of clones, around 90% of them singletons. The source material was peripheral blood mononuclear cells (PBMCs). This receptor was obtained from a man aged 40-49 years. The chain joins TRBV18 to TRBJ2-5, with D perhaps matching TRBD2 (5 bases). CDR3 in amino acids: CASSPGGSETQYF. Written as DNA, the CDR3 is TGTGCCAGCTCACCCGGAGGTTCGGAGACCCAGTACTTC.